A single sample gave rise to the 9 T cell receptor beta chains below, sequenced in a study of molecular identifiers for immune sequencing clone quantification. In TCRdb, the PCR reads were re-called with MiXCR into one record per CDR3 protein. Of about half a million distinct CDR3 sequences listed, about a fifth were seen once; the top ten hold roughly 0.81%. The sample taken for sequencing was naive CD8+ T cells from blood, with Jurkat cell RNA spiked in. Subset noted: FACS-sorted CD8+CD4-CCR7+CD45RA+ naive T cells. These receptors were obtained from a human donor in good health. Some libraries in this study had Jurkat cell RNA spiked in.

Notes on this clonotype: Possible read error: a much larger clone is one base away. The conserved phenylalanine or tryptophan normally closing the CDR3 is absent here, so this likely arose from a read error. The DNA for the CDR3 is TGTGCCAGCTCATGGGGGGGGCTCGACACTGAAGCTTTCCTT. Translated: CASSWGGLDTEAFL. The rearrangement links TRBV27 to TRBJ1-1; a possible D gene is TRBD1 (6 bases). V was clipped by 8 bases and J by 3 bases, with 16 bases between them. The CDR3 runs to 14 residues. Germline lookup yields CDR1 MNHEY and CDR2 SMNVEV (reference sequence).

This clonotype was recorded at least ten times. J is TRBJ2-5 and V is TRBV2; 7 nucleotides line up with TRBD1. V dropped 6 bases and J dropped 0; count of bases not matched to a gene: 4. This CDR3 has 14 amino acids. Germline V gene lookup returns CDR1 SNHLY and CDR2 FYNNEI. CDR3 in DNA: TGTGCCAGCAGCCTGGACAGGAACCAAGAGACCCAGTACTTC. Amino acids: CASSLDRNQETQYF.

V usage is TRBV28 and J usage is TRBJ2-7, with TRBD2 identical over 12 bases. Germline V gene lookup returns CDR1 MDHEN and CDR2 SYDVKM. The CDR3 length is 17 residues. V lost 4 bases, J lost 3 bases, and 10 bases stayed unmatched. In DNA form, the CDR3 reads TGTGCCAGCAGTTCTTCCTCTAGCGGGAGGGCCCTCTACGAGCAGTACTTC. It translates to CASSSSSSGRALYEQYF.

The CDR3 sequence is CASSQRAELANYGYTF. The CDR3 DNA reads as TGTGCCAGCAGCCAAAGGGCGGAGTTAGCTAACTATGGCTACACCTTC. The chain has TRBV3-1 and TRBJ1-2; D gene unclear. Germline-derived CDR1 and CDR2 are LGHDT and YNNKEL (reference sequence). The CDR3 spans 16 residues. V dropped 2 bases and J dropped 0 bases, with 13 bases sitting between them.

This clonotype was counted ten times or more. The V call is TRBV30, the J call TRBJ2-5; TRBD2 is a possible D gene (5 bases). Germline CDR1 GTSNPN, CDR2 SVGIG (reference sequence). The CDR3 extends over 13 amino acids. Between the trimmed V and J ends, which lost 2 bases and 0 bases, there was a span of 7 bases. CDR3 in DNA: TGTGCCTGGAGTCAGGACTACCAAGAGACCCAGTACTTC. Protein sequence: CAWSQDYQETQYF.

This clonotype appeared many times. The rearrangement links TRBV5-6 to TRBJ2-1; D is perhaps TRBD1 or TRBD2 (5 bases each). V shed 2 bases and J shed 4 bases, with 10 bases lying between them. Germline lookup yields CDR1 SGHDT and CDR2 YYEEEE. The CDR3 covers 14 residues. The CDR3 loop reads CASSFGEGYNEQFF. Here the CDR3 DNA reads TGTGCCAGCAGCTTTGGTGAGGGGTACAATGAGCAGTTCTTC. The full variable domain, its missing parts supplied by reference TRBV5-6 and TRBJ2-1, is DAGVTQSPTHLIKTRGQQVTLRCSPKSGHDTVSWYQQALGQGPQFIFQYYEEEERQRGNFPDRFSGHQFPNYSSELNVNALLLGDSALYLCASSFGEGYNEQFFGPGTRLTVL.

This clonotype has at least ten counts. The chain joins TRBV29-1 to TRBJ2-7; D unresolved. CDR1 and CDR2 from the germline V gene are SQVTM and ANQGSEA. Deletions cut 6 bases from V and 5 bases from J, with 14 bases between. This CDR3 spans 12 amino acids. CDR3 nucleotide sequence: TGCAGCGTCACCAGACTGGGCGACGAGCAGTACTTC. Residues: CSVTRLGDEQYF.

This clonotype has only a few counts. V usage is TRBV20-1 and J usage is TRBJ2-7, with D maybe TRBD1 (5 bases). The germline V gene has CDR1 DFQATT and CDR2 SNEGSKA (reference sequence). The CDR3 totals 13 residues. With 5 bases removed from V and 0 bases from J, the gap between germline ends came to 11 bases. The CDR3, as DNA: TGCAGTGCTTTAGACAGAGTCTCCTACGAGCAGTACTTC. Encoded protein: CSALDRVSYEQYF.

This rearrangement joins TRBV6-2 or TRBV6-3 to TRBJ2-1; possibly TRBD2 for D (5 bases). The V end was cut by 5 bases, the J end by 10 bases, with 21 bases between. Germline lookup yields CDR1 MNHEY and CDR2 SVGEGT. The CDR3 is 15 residues long. CDR3 sequence reads: CASSAPGSPWREQFF. In nucleotides, the CDR3 is TGTGCCAGCAGTGCACCCGGGTCCCCCTGGAGGGAGCAGTTCTTC.